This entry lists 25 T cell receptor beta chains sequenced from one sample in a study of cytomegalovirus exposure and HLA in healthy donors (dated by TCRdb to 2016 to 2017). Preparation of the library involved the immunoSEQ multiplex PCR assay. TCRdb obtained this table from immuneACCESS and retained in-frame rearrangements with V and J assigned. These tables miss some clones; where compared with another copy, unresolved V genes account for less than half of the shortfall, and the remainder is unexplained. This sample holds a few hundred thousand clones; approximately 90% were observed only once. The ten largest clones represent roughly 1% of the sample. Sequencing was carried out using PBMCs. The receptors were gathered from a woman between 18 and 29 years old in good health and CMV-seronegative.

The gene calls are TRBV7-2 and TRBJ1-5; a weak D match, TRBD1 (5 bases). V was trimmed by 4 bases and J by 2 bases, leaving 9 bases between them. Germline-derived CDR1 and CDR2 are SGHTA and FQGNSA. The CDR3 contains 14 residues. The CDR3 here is CASSWPGGNQPQHF. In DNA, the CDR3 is TGTGCCAGCAGCTGGCCGGGGGGCAATCAGCCCCAGCATTTT.

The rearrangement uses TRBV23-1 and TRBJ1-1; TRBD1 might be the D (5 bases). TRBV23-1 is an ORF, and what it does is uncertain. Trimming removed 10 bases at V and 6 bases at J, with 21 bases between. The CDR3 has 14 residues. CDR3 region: CATKGRGRVAEAFF. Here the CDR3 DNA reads TGCGCCACCAAAGGCCGGGGGAGAGTGGCTGAAGCTTTCTTT.

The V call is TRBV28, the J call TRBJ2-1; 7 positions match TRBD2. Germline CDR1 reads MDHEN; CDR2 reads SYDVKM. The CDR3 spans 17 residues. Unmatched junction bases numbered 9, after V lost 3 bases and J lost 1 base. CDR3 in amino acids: CASSFPGLVQSYNEQFF. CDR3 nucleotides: TGTGCCAGCAGTTTCCCCGGACTAGTTCAATCCTACAATGAGCAGTTCTTC.

In DNA form, the CDR3 reads TGTGCCGTCACCCGGGGGTATTTT. It specifies CAVTRGYF. The gene calls are TRBV9 and TRBJ2-3; possibly TRBD2 for D (5 bases). Germline V gene lookup returns CDR1 SGDLS and CDR2 YYNGEE. Trimming cost V 10 bases and J 14 bases, with 11 bases left between them. The CDR3 is made up of 8 amino acids.

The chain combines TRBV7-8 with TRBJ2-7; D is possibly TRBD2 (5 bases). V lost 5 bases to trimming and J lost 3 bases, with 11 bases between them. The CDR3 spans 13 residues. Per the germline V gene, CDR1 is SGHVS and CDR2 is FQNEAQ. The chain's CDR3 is CASSLDYVYEQYF. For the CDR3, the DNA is TGTGCCAGCAGCCTAGACTATGTCTACGAGCAGTACTTC.

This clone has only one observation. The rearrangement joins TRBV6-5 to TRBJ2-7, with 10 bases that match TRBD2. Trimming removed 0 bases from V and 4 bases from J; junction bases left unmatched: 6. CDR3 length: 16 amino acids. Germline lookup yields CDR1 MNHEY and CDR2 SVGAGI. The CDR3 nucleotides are TGTGCCAGCAGTTACTCTAGCGGGAGGATTGTTTACGAGCAGTACTTC. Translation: CASSYSSGRIVYEQYF.

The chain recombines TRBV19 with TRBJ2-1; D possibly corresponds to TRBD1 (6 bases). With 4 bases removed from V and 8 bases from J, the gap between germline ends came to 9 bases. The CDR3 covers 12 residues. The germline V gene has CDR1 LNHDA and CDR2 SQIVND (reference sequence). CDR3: CASSTGVHEQFF. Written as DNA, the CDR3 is TGTGCCAGTAGTACAGGGGTGCATGAGCAGTTCTTC.

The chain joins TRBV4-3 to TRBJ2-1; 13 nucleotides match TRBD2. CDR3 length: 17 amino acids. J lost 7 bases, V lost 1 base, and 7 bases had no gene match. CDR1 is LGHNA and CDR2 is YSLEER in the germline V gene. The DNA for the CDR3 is TGCGCCAGCAGCCAAGCCCGGACTAGCGGGAGAAGGAATGAGCAGTTCTTC. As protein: CASSQARTSGRRNEQFF.

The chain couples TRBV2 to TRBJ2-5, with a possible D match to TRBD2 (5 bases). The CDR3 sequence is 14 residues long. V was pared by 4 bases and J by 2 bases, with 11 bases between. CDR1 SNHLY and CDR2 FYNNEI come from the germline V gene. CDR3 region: CASSGKERQETQYF. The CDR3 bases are TGTGCCAGCAGTGGTAAAGAGCGGCAAGAGACCCAGTACTTC.

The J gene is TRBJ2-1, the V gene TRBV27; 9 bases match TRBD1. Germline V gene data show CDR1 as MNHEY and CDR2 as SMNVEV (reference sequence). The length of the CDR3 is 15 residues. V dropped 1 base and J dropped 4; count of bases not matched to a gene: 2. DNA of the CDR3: TGTGCCAGCAGTTTATTTGGGACAGGGTACAATGAGCAGTTCTTC. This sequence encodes CASSLFGTGYNEQFF.

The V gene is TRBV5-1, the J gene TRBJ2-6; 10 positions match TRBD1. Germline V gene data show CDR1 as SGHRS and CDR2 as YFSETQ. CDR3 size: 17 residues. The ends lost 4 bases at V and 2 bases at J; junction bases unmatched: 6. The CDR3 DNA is TGCGCCAGCAGCGGAGGGACAGGGGCCCCTGGGGCCAACGTCCTGACTTTC. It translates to CASSGGTGAPGANVLTF.

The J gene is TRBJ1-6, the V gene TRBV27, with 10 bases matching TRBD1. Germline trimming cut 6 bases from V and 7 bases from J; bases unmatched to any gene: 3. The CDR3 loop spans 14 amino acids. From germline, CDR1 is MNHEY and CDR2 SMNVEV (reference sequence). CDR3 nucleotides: TGTGCCAGCAGACCGGGACAGGGGAATTCACCCCTCCACTTT. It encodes CASRPGQGNSPLHF.

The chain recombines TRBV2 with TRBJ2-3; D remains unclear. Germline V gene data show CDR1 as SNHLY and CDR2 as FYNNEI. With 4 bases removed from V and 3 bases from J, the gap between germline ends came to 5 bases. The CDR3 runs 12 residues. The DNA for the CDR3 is TGTGCCAGCAGTGTCTCGACAGATACGCAGTATTTT. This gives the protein CASSVSTDTQYF.

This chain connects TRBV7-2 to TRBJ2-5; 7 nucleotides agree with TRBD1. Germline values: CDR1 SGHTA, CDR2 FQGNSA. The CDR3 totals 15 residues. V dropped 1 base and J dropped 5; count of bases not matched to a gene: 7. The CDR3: CASSLVEGARETQYF. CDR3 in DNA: TGTGCCAGCAGCTTAGTAGAGGGGGCGCGGGAGACCCAGTACTTC.

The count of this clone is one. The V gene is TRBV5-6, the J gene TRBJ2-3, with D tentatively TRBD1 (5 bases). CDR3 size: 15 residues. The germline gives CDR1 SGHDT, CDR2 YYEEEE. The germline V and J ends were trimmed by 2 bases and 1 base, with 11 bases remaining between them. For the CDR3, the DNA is TGTGCCAGCAGCTTAAGGGGTAGGGGCACAGATACGCAGTATTTT. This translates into CASSLRGRGTDTQYF.

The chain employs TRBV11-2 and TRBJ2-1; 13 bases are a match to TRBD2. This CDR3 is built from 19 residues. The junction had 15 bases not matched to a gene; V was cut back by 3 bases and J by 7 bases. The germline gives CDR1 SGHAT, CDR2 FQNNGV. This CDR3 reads CASSFTSGRAIVYRNEQFF. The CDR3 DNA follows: TGTGCCAGCAGCTTCACTAGCGGGAGGGCCATCGTGTATAGGAATGAGCAGTTCTTC.

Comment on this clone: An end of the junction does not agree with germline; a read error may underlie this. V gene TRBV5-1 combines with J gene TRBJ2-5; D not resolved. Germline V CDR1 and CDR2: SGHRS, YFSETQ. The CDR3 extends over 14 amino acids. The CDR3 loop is CAGRARLDSGTQYF. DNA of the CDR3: TGCGCCGGCAGAGCCCGGCTCGACTCGGGGACCCAGTACTTC.

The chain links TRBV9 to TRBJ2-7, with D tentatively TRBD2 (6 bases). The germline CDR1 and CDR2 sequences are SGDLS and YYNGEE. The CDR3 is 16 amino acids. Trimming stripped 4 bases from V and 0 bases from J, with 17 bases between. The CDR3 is CASSPRGAGSSYEQYF. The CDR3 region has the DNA TGTGCCAGCAGCCCCCGCGGAGCGGGCAGCTCCTACGAGCAGTACTTC.

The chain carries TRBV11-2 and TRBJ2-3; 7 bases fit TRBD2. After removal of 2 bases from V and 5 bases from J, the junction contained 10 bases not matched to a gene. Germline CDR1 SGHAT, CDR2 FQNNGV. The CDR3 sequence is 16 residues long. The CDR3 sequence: CASSLISGIRGDTQYF. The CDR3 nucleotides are TGTGCCAGCAGCTTAATAAGCGGGATACGCGGAGATACGCAGTATTTT. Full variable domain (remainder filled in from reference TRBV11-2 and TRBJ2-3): EAGVAQSPRYKIIEKRQSVAFWCNPISGHATLYWYQQILGQGPKLLIQFQNNGVVDDSQLPKDRFSAERLKGVDSTLKIQPAKLEDSAVYLCASSLISGIRGDTQYFGPGTRLTVL.

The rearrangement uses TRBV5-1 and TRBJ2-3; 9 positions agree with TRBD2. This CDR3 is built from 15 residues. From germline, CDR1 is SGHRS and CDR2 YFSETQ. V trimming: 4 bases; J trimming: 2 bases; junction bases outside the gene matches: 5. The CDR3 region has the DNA TGCGCCAGCAGCCAGCCGGGACTAGCCACAGATACGCAGTATTTT. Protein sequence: CASSQPGLATDTQYF.

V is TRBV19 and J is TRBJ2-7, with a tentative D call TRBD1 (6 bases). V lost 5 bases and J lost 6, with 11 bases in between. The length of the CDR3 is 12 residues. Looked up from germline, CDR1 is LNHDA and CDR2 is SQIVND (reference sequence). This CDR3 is CASSPGVAEQYF. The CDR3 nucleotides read TGTGCCAGTAGTCCAGGGGTAGCCGAGCAGTACTTC.

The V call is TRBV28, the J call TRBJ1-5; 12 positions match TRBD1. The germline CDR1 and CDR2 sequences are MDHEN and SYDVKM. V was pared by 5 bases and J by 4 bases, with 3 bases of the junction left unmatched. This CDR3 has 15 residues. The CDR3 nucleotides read TGTGCCAGCAGTAGGGGACAGGGGGCGAATCAGCCCCAGCATTTT. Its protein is CASSRGQGANQPQHF.

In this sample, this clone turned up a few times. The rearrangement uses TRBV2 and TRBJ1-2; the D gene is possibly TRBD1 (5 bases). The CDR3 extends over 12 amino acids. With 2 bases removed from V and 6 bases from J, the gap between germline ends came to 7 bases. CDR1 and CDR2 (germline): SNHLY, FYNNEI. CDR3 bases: TGTGCCAGCAGTGAATTCAGGGATGGCTACACCTTC. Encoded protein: CASSEFRDGYTF. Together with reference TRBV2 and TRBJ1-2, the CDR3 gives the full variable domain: EPEVTQTPSHQVTQMGQEVILRCVPISNHLYFYWYRQILGQKVEFLVSFYNNEISEKSEIFDDQFSVERPDGSNFTLKIRSTKLEDSAMYFCASSEFRDGYTFGSGTRLTVV.

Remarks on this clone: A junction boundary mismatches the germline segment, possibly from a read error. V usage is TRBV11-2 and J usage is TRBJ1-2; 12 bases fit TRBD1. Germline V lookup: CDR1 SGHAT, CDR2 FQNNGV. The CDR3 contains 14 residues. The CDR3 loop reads CASSFGTGGPLISF. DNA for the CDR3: TGTGCCAGCAGCTTTGGGACAGGGGGCCCGCTAATCTCCTTC.

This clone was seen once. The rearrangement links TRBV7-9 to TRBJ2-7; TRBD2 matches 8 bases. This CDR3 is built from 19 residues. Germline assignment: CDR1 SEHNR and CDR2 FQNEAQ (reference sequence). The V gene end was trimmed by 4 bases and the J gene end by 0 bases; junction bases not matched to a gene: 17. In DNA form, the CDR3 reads TGTGCCAGCAGCTCTCCGGGGGTCAGGGGCGGGAGGCTCTCCTACGAGCAGTACTTC. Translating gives CASSSPGVRGGRLSYEQYF. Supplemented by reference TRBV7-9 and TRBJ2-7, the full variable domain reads DTGVSQNPRHKITKRGQNVTFRCDPISEHNRLYWYRQTLGQGPEFLTYFQNEAQLEKSRLLSDRFSAERPKGSFSTLEIQRTEQGDSAMYLCASSSPGVRGGRLSYEQYFGPGTRLTVT.